The clone carrying this T cell receptor (beta chain) was seen only once. Germline values: CDR1 MNHEY, CDR2 SVGAGI. V gave up 9 bases and J gave up 6 bases; unmatched junction bases: 12. There are 15 residues in the CDR3. Original processing notes: Amplifying reference gene primers gave estimates of nucleated cell counts. The table came from immunoSEQ multiplex PCR; TCRdb's copy has only in-frame clones and leaves some out. Clone size and V and J calls were adopted from that table, with D and trimming inferred from the DNA. The sample includes roughly 200,000 clones, roughly 85% of them seen just once. The sample is drawn from a study of blood T cell repertoires in COVID-19. Study overall: Acute-phase and convalescent COVID-19 samples originated in the United States, Italy and Spain. The cDNA or gDNA used as material had been derived from T cells, B-cell-depleted T cells, or PBMCs.

Donors were grouped by their self-reported clinical history. The chain carries TRBV6-5 and TRBJ2-3, with TRBD2 matching over 10 bases. The sequencing sample was made of PBMCs or T cells enriched from blood (not recorded which). The TCR originated in a man aged 35 to 55 who had recovered from COVID-19. The CDR3 DNA follows: TGTGCCAGTGACCACCTAGGGGGACTAGCGGATACGCAGTATTTT. Its protein is CASDHLGGLADTQYF.